This T cell receptor beta chain was observed in a study of shared clonotypes between healthy human individuals. Germline V lookup: CDR1 SGHNT, CDR2 YYREEE (reference sequence). The CDR3 spans 16 residues. J gave up 2 bases and V 2 bases, and 6 bases lay outside the gene matches. Sequencing was performed with immunoSEQ multiplex PCR; in TCRdb, only in-frame clones are kept and a portion is missing. The data show about 490,000 clones, 76% seen once. This rearrangement joins TRBV5-4 to TRBJ2-3; 9 bases are shared with TRBD2. The sequence came from a woman between 35 and 50 years old in good health. Some clones in this sample may be carry-over from other donors' samples. The sequenced sample consisted of PBMCs. The CDR3 coding sequence is TGTGCCAGCAGCTTTTGGGCTAGCGGGAACACAGATACGCAGTATTTT. Residues: CASSFWASGNTDTQYF.